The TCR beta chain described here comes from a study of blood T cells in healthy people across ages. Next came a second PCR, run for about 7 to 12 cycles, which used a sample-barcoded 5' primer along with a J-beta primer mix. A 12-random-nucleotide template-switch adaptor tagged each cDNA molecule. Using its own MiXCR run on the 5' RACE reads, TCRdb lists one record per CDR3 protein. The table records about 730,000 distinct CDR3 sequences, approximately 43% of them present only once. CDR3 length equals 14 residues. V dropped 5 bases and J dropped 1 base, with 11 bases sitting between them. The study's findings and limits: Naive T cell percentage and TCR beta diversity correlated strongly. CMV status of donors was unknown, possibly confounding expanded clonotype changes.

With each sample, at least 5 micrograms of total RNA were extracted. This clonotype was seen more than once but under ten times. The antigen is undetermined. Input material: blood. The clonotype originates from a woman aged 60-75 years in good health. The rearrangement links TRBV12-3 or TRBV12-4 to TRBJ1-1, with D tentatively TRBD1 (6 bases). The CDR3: CASSMGHQNTEAFF. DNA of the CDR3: TGTGCCAGCAGTATGGGACACCAGAACACTGAAGCTTTCTTT.